Listed below are T cell receptor beta chains from one sample, sequenced in a study of T cell repertoires in cytomegalovirus infection. TCRdb called the reads again in MiXCR, with one record for every CDR3 protein. The sample carries 200,000 to 250,000 distinct CDR3 sequences, under 8.5% recorded once. What was sequenced was PBMCs. The receptors were gathered from a human donor in good health (CMV status not recorded). Some clones in this sample may be carry-over from other donors' samples. Both conserved end residues are part of each CDR3. The D gene is left open where the match is weak. A clone size is listed for some rows: how often the clone was seen (once, few, many), or a class if it is expanded.

.	TRBV7-9	15	TRBJ2-2	.	TGTGCCAGCACGTCGGGAGCCCTTCACACCGGGGAGCTGTTTTTT	CASTSGALHTGELFF
many	TRBV20-1	17	TRBJ2-7	TRBD1	TGCAGTGCTAGAGAACTAAAACCGGGACAGGGTGCCTACGAGCAGTACTTC	CSARELKPGQGAYEQYF
many	TRBV14	14	TRBJ2-3	.	TGTGCCCTCAGGGGAGAAGGCAGCACAGATACGCAGTATTTT	CALRGEGSTDTQYF
many	TRBV6-1	14	TRBJ2-1	.	TGTGCCAGCAGGGCGGTAGTCGAGTACAATGAGCAGTTCTTC	CASRAVVEYNEQFF
many	TRBV7-9	15	TRBJ1-6	.	TGTGCCAGCAGCTTAGTAGCCGTCAAAAATTCACCCCTCCACTTT	CASSLVAVKNSPLHF
many	TRBV7-2	13	TRBJ2-3	.	TGTGCCATTTCAGCGTCCAGCACAGATACGCAGTATTTT	CAISASSTDTQYF
many	TRBV28	14	TRBJ1-2	.	TGTGCCAGCAGTGAACAGGCTTCCTACTATGGCTACACCTTC	CASSEQASYYGYTF
many	TRBV28	11	TRBJ2-3	.	TGTGCCAGCAGTTATTCGGACATTGAGTATTTT	CASSYSDIEYF
many	TRBV27	15	TRBJ2-1	TRBD1	TGTGCCAGCAGTAAGACAGGGCGGTTAGACAATGAGCAGTTCTTC	CASSKTGRLDNEQFF
.	TRBV2	14	TRBJ1-1	TRBD1	TGTGCCAGCGGTTCGGGACAGATGAACACTGAAGCTTTCTTT	CASGSGQMNTEAFF
.	TRBV29-1	13	TRBJ2-3	.	TGCAGCGTTGAGGGGGAAAGCACAGATACGCAGTATTTT	CSVEGESTDTQYF
many	TRBV5-6	17	TRBJ1-5	TRBD1	TGTGCCAGCAGCATGACAGGGCCCGGGTTTTACAATCAGCCCCAGCATTTT	CASSMTGPGFYNQPQHF
many	TRBV12-3/TRBV12-4	15	TRBJ2-7	TRBD2	TGTGCCAGCAGCCCCCTAGGGAGGGCACGGTACGAGCAGTACTTC	CASSPLGRARYEQYF
many	TRBV7-8	15	TRBJ2-3	.	TGTGCCAGCAGCCCCCACCCCAGAGGAGTGGATACGCAGTATTTT	CASSPHPRGVDTQYF
many	TRBV7-2	16	TRBJ1-2	TRBD1	TGTGCCAGCAGCTTAGTTAGGACAGGGTATGACTATGGCTACACCTTC	CASSLVRTGYDYGYTF
.	TRBV14	16	TRBJ1-6	.	TGTGCCAGCAGCCCCCGCAGTGGTCGAGGGAATTCACCCCTCCACTTT	CASSPRSGRGNSPLHF
many	TRBV2	15	TRBJ1-6	.	TGTGCCAGCAGTGGAGGGAGCTCCTATAATTCACCCCTCCACTTT	CASSGGSSYNSPLHF
.	TRBV30	15	TRBJ1-6	.	TGTGCCTGGGGGGGACCCGGGACCAACTCTTCACCCCTCCACTTT	CAWGGPGTNSSPLHF
.	TRBV6-2/TRBV6-3	14	TRBJ1-2	.	TGTGCCAGCAGTTCGACTCAATCCGGGTATGGCTACACCTTC	CASSSTQSGYGYTF
many	TRBV6-2/TRBV6-3	21	TRBJ2-1	.	TGTGCCAGCAGTTACCCCCAGGGGGGCAGGGCAAGGGGAAGCTCCTACAATGAGCAGTTCTTC	CASSYPQGGRARGSSYNEQFF
many	TRBV6-2/TRBV6-3	16	TRBJ1-2	.	TGTGCCAGCAGTACACCCCGGACCTTAAGGAGCTATGGCTACACCTTC	CASSTPRTLRSYGYTF
few	TRBV18	15	TRBJ2-3	TRBD2	TGTGCCAGCTCAAATAGCGGGGGCCACACAGATACGCAGTATTTT	CASSNSGGHTDTQYF
many	TRBV7-2	13	TRBJ2-1	.	TGTGCCAGCAGCTCGGGACCAAACAATGAGCAGTTCTTC	CASSSGPNNEQFF
many	TRBV20-1	13	TRBJ2-1	TRBD1	TGCAGTGCTCTGACAGGGGATAACAATGAGCAGTTCTTC	CSALTGDNNEQFF
few	TRBV25-1	14	TRBJ1-1	.	TGTGCCAGCAGTGGACAGAGGAACATCGCTGAAGCTTTCTTT	CASSGQRNIAEAFF
many	TRBV19	14	TRBJ2-2	.	TGTGCCAGTAGTATAGAAAAGAACACCGGGGAGCTGTTTTTT	CASSIEKNTGELFF
few	TRBV28	16	TRBJ2-7	TRBD2	TGTGCCAGCAGTTTATTTGGCGGGGGGATCCTCTACGAGCAGTACTTC	CASSLFGGGILYEQYF
.	TRBV11-2	15	TRBJ2-7	TRBD1	TGTGCCAGCAGCCCCAACAGGGGGAGCTCCTACGAGCAGTACTTC	CASSPNRGSSYEQYF
many	TRBV7-9	15	TRBJ1-1	TRBD1	TGTGCCAGCAGCCTAGGGGACAGGGCAAACACTGAAGCTTTCTTT	CASSLGDRANTEAFF
many	TRBV7-2	17	TRBJ2-1	TRBD2	TGTGCCAGCAGCCTAGGGCGACTAGCGGGGGTGTTGGATGAGCAGTTCTTC	CASSLGRLAGVLDEQFF
many	TRBV6-2/TRBV6-3	14	TRBJ1-2	TRBD1	TGTGCCAGCAGTCCTCCAGGACAGGGTTATGGCTACACCTTC	CASSPPGQGYGYTF
many	TRBV29-1	13	TRBJ1-1	.	TGCAGCGTTGTTATGGGACTTGGGACTGAAGCTTTCTTT	CSVVMGLGTEAFF
many	TRBV7-2	12	TRBJ2-5	.	TGTGCCAGCAGCCTCTACGGCGAGACCCAGTACTTC	CASSLYGETQYF
many	TRBV7-2	14	TRBJ1-4	.	TGTGCCAGCAGCTTACAAAGTAGGCCGGAAAAACTGTTTTTT	CASSLQSRPEKLFF
many	TRBV27	15	TRBJ1-1	TRBD1	TGTGCCAGCAGTTACGGACAGGGAACCAACACTGAAGCTTTCTTT	CASSYGQGTNTEAFF
few	TRBV30	13	TRBJ1-1	TRBD1	TGTGCCTGGAAATCTACAGGGGGGAGTTGGGCTTTCTTT	CAWKSTGGSWAFF
few	TRBV19	14	TRBJ1-5	.	TGTGCCAGTAGTATTAGCGGGGTCGATCAGCCCCAGCATTTT	CASSISGVDQPQHF
many	TRBV7-9	16	TRBJ1-5	.	TGTGCCAGCAGCCCCCTCGGAGGGGGTAGCAATCAGCCCCAGCATTTT	CASSPLGGGSNQPQHF
many	TRBV20-1	15	TRBJ2-7	TRBD2	TGCAGTGCTAGAGCCCCGGCGGGGGGCTCTCACGAGCAGTACTTC	CSARAPAGGSHEQYF
many	TRBV29-1	13	TRBJ1-2	TRBD1	TGCAGCGTAGAACAGGGGGCTAACTATGGCTACACCTTC	CSVEQGANYGYTF
many	TRBV7-3	14	TRBJ1-1	.	TGTGCCAGCAGCCGGGGGGGGTGGGACACTGAAGCTTTCTTT	CASSRGGWDTEAFF
many	TRBV7-9	11	TRBJ1-2	TRBD1	TGTGCCGGACAGGCGAACTATGGCTACACCTTC	CAGQANYGYTF
.	TRBV20-1	13	TRBJ1-2	TRBD1	TGCAGTGCTAGAGATCGGGACAGGGGTGGCTACACCTTC	CSARDRDRGGYTF
many	TRBV20-1	12	TRBJ1-1	.	TGCAGTGCCGCCGGGACCTGGGCTGAAGCTTTCTTT	CSAAGTWAEAFF
many	TRBV5-6	16	TRBJ2-2	.	TGTGCCAGCAGCCCTCGTGGAGCGGGGAACACCGGGGAGCTGTTTTTT	CASSPRGAGNTGELFF
many	TRBV7-2	13	TRBJ1-2	TRBD1	TGTGCCAGCAGCCCCGGACAGGACTATGGCTACACCTTC	CASSPGQDYGYTF
many	TRBV7-2	12	TRBJ2-7	TRBD1	TGTGCCAGCAGCCAGGGGGACTACGAGCAGTACTTC	CASSQGDYEQYF